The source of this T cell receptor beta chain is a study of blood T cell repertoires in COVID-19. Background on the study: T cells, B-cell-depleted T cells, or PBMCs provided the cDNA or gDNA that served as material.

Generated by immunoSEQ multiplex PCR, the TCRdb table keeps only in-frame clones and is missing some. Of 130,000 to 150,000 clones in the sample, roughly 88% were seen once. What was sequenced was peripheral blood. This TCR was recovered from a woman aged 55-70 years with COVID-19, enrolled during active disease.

The CDR3 here is CASSPAGGTGEKLFF. DNA for the CDR3: TGTGCCAGCTCACCAGCAGGGGGCACAGGTGAAAAACTGTTTTTT. The chain combines TRBV18 with TRBJ1-4, with TRBD1 matching over 8 bases. Germline lookup yields CDR1 KGHSH and CDR2 LQKENI. V gave up 2 bases and J gave up 7 bases; unmatched junction bases: 6. The CDR3 consists of 15 residues.